This T cell receptor (beta chain) originates from a study of T cells after posttransplantation cyclophosphamide. Worth noting for this clone: Antigen specificity is unknown.

Profiling relied on immunoSEQ multiplex PCR, and the TCRdb table lists in-frame clones only, not all of them. This sample yields fewer than 13,000 clones, of which 80% to 90% are seen a single time; under 5.5% belongs to the top ten. Germline loops: CDR1 KGHSH, CDR2 LQKENI. The ends were cut back, 3 bases at V and 0 bases at J, with 7 bases in the middle. The length of the CDR3 is 14 residues. Findings of the study overall: Blood and skin or GI T cell repertoires showed limited TRB overlap. Later blood repertoires were often dominated by clones from the donor CD8+ memory compartment. After PTCy, TRB diversity resembled that of CNI/methotrexate controls.

A marrow graft followed busulfan-fludarabine conditioning, with cyclophosphamide on days +3 and +4. The gene calls are TRBV18 and TRBJ2-3, with D hard to call. This TCR came from a female patient between 50 and 59 years old who received an allogeneic stem cell transplant from a related donor, was CMV-positive, and had no GVHD. Some T cells here may be from the graft donor. The specimen was PBMCs, collected after allogeneic stem cell transplant with posttransplant cyclophosphamide. The CDR3 region has the DNA TGTGCCAGCTCACCGATGACAAGCACAGATACGCAGTATTTT. This gives the protein CASSPMTSTDTQYF.